This T cell receptor (beta chain) is from a study of OX40 agonist ivuxolimab in advanced cancers. Across the whole study: Dosing consisted of intravenous ivuxolimab at 0.01 to 10 mg/kg every 2 weeks. One patient with hepatocellular carcinoma and two with cutaneous melanoma, three in all, had partial responses.

TCRdb keeps only in-frame clones here, not all; method: immunoSEQ multiplex PCR. The table records about 50,000 clones, roughly 84% of them present only once. This clone showed up just once. Its antigen remains unknown. Study observations and caveats: Dosing at 0.1 to 3.0 mg/kg was accompanied by clonal expansion of CD4+ and CD8+ blood T cells by week 6.

The CDR3 length is 14 residues. V lost 5 bases and J lost 3; bases outside the gene matches: 4. The germline V gene encodes CDR1 PRHDT and CDR2 FYEKMQ (reference sequence). The chain carries TRBV13 and TRBJ1-3; 7 positions agree with TRBD1. This TCR was sampled from an adult with an advanced solid tumor such as melanoma, head and neck, liver or kidney cancer. The source material was CD4+ or CD8+ T cells sorted from blood, sampled in a trial of the OX40 agonist ivuxolimab. The CDR3 is CASSRGTDGNTIYF. CDR3 bases: TGTGCCAGCAGCCGTGGGACAGATGGAAACACCATATATTTT.